Following are 7 T cell receptor beta chains from one sample sequenced in a study of T cell responses to AZD1222 COVID-19 vaccine. Profiled with immunoSEQ multiplex PCR; TCRdb holds only in-frame clones, not every one. This table holds about 90,000 clones, approximately 89% found once. Sample: peripheral blood, taken on day 0 of MenACWY control vaccination. Receptors were obtained from an adult in good health.

V and J are TRBV28 and TRBJ2-1; D gene uncertain. The V end lost 6 bases, the J end lost 1 base, and 13 bases lay between the germline ends. The CDR3 runs 15 residues. Germline CDR1 is MDHEN and CDR2 is SYDVKM. The CDR3 sequence: CASSSTGPSYNEQFF. CDR3 sequence (DNA): TGTGCCAGCAGCAGCACCGGGCCTTCCTACAATGAGCAGTTCTTC.

This clone was found once. The V call is TRBV11-2, the J call TRBJ2-3; 10 positions agree with TRBD2. The V gene end was trimmed by 0 bases and the J gene end by 5 bases; junction bases not matched to a gene: 5. Germline V lookup: CDR1 SGHAT, CDR2 FQNNGV. The CDR3 sequence is 16 residues long. The CDR3 DNA sequence: TGTGCCAGCAGCTTAGATCATAGCGGGGGGATAGATACGCAGTATTTT. Translating gives CASSLDHSGGIDTQYF.

V and J are TRBV7-9 and TRBJ1-1; 7 bases match TRBD1. Germline CDR1 SEHNR, CDR2 FQNEAQ (reference sequence). The ends lost 1 base at V and 0 bases at J; junction bases unmatched: 2. This CDR3 spans 15 amino acids. CDR3 coding DNA: TGTGCCAGCAGCTTAGGACAGGGTCTGAACACTGAAGCTTTCTTT. It codes for CASSLGQGLNTEAFF.

This rearrangement joins TRBV9 to TRBJ2-7; TRBD2 is a possible D gene (6 bases). The V and J ends lost 4 bases and 0 bases respectively, with 14 bases between them. The length of the CDR3 is 15 residues. CDR1 and CDR2 from the germline V gene are SGDLS and YYNGEE. The CDR3 loop reads CASSISGQSSYEQYF. DNA for the CDR3: TGTGCCAGCAGCATAAGCGGGCAAAGCTCCTACGAGCAGTACTTC.

J is TRBJ1-4 and V is TRBV27; 7 bases line up with TRBD1. From germline, CDR1 is MNHEY and CDR2 SMNVEV (reference sequence). This CDR3 contains 16 residues. J gave up 3 bases and V 5 bases, and 9 bases lay outside the gene matches. CDR3 DNA: TGTGCCAGCAGTACCACCACAGGGGTGTCTAATGAAAAACTGTTTTTT. Its translation: CASSTTTGVSNEKLFF.

J is TRBJ1-6 and V is TRBV5-1; 9 positions match TRBD1. The V segment lost 4 bases and the J segment 7 bases; nucleotides outside the gene matches: 6. The germline gives CDR1 SGHRS, CDR2 YFSETQ. The length of the CDR3 is 15 residues. The CDR3 DNA follows: TGCGCCAGCAGCCTCGGGACAGGGCGCAATTCACCCCTCCACTTT. It codes for CASSLGTGRNSPLHF.

The chain employs TRBV20-1 and TRBJ2-3; the match to TRBD2 covers 7 bases. Germline values: CDR1 DFQATT, CDR2 SNEGSKA (reference sequence). This CDR3 contains 16 residues. J lost 2 bases, V lost 3 bases, and 11 bases had no gene match. The CDR3 region is CSASSPAGPLTDTQYF. The CDR3 DNA reads as TGCAGTGCTAGTTCCCCAGCGGGGCCCCTCACAGATACGCAGTATTTT.